Following are 14 T cell receptor beta chains from one sample sequenced in a study of CD8+CD57+ T cells in acquired aplastic anemia. Investigators profiled TCR beta VDJ and CDR3 from genomic DNA template. A single record per CDR3 protein comes from TCRdb applying MiXCR to the reads. The sample lists around 400,000 distinct CDR3 sequences; around 68% were seen once. Source material: sorted CD4+, CD8+, or CD8+CD57+ T cells (not recorded which) from PBMCs. The receptors originated from a human donor in good health, serving as a control.

The V gene is TRBV7-2, the J gene TRBJ2-1; perhaps TRBD1 as D (5 bases). Between the trimmed V and J ends, which lost 4 bases and 6 bases, there was a span of 19 bases. Per germline, CDR1 SGHTA and CDR2 FQGNSA. The CDR3 has 16 amino acids. The CDR3 nucleotides are TGTGCCAGCAGCTCCCAGCGCAGGGCTACCTCCAATGAGCAGTTCTTC. Residues: CASSSQRRATSNEQFF. The whole variable domain, remainder taken from reference TRBV7-2 and TRBJ2-1, is GAGVSQSPSNKVTEKGKDVELRCDPISGHTALYWYRQSLGQGLEFLIYFQGNSAPDKSGLPSDRFSAERTGGSVSTLTIQRTQQEDSAVYLCASSSQRRATSNEQFFGPGTRLTVL.

DNA for the CDR3: TGTGCCAGCAGCGCACGTGAGGACACTGACTATTTCTTT. Translated: CASSAREDTDYFF. The gene calls are TRBV2 and TRBJ1-1; weak D call: TRBD1 (5 bases). The ends were cut back, 6 bases at V and 13 bases at J, with 21 bases in the middle. The germline V gene encodes CDR1 SNHLY and CDR2 FYNNEI. This CDR3 has 13 residues.

CDR3 coding DNA: TGTGCCAGCAGTCGTACCGGGACAGTGCAGTACTTC. This gives the protein CASSRTGTVQYF. The rearrangement uses TRBV12-3 or TRBV12-4 and TRBJ2-7, with 7 bases lining up with TRBD1. The CDR3 covers 12 residues. With V trimmed by 5 bases and J by 9 bases, 7 bases remained unmatched.

Details on this clonotype: Sequence at one end of the junction differs from germline and may be a read error. The V gene is TRBV2, the J gene TRBJ1-2, with D unresolved. CDR1 and CDR2 from the germline V gene are SNHLY and FYNNEI. The CDR3 runs to 14 residues. This CDR3 is CATGTRRSYDQYFF. CDR3 sequence (DNA): TGTGCCACTGGCACTAGACGCTCCTACGATCAGTACTTCTTC.

This clonotype was picked up many times. The chain couples TRBV7-2 to TRBJ2-5; 11 bases match TRBD1. The CDR3 is 16 residues long. V gave up 5 bases and J gave up 1 base; unmatched junction bases: 6. Looked up from germline, CDR1 is SGHTA and CDR2 is FQGNSA. The CDR3 nucleotides read TGTGCCAGCAGCCCTAGGGGGACAGGGGGCCAAGAGACCCAGTACTTC. Amino acids: CASSPRGTGGQETQYF.

Remarks on this clonotype: Germline is not matched at one junction end, which may reflect a read error. The V and J genes are TRBV7-2 and TRBJ2-5; D remains unclear. CDR1 and CDR2 (germline): SGHTA, FQGNSA. The CDR3 sequence is 14 residues long. The CDR3 DNA is TGTGCCAGCACCCTAAAGCCGTTCTATGGCTACAACTTCTTC. Translated, it gives CASTLKPFYGYNFF. The entire variable domain, with the rest obtained from reference TRBV7-2 and TRBJ2-5, is as follows: GAGVSQSPSNKVTEKGKDVELRCDPISGHTALYWYRQSLGQGLEFLIYFQGNSAPDKSGLPSDRFSAERTGGSVSTLTIQRTQQEDSAVYLCASTLKPFYGYNFFGPGTRLLVL.

The J gene is TRBJ2-7, the V gene TRBV20-1; TRBD1 is a possible D gene (6 bases). V was clipped by 3 bases and J by 8 bases, with 17 bases between them. The germline gives CDR1 DFQATT, CDR2 SNEGSKA (reference sequence). The CDR3 runs 13 residues. DNA for the CDR3: TGCAGTGCTAGGACGCGGCCGGGACACAAGCAGTACTTC. Encoded protein: CSARTRPGHKQYF.

Note on this clonotype: One base away lies a much larger clone, so this may be a sequencing read error. The J gene is TRBJ1-3, the V gene TRBV5-1, with TRBD1 matching 7 bases. The CDR3 has 18 residues. Germline CDR1 and CDR2: SGHRS and YFSETQ. The CDR3 protein is CASSPQPGQSSSGNTTYF. Written as DNA, the CDR3 is TGCGCCAGCTCCCCTCAACCGGGACAGTCAAGCTCTGGAAACACCACATATTTT.

The gene calls are TRBV7-2 and TRBJ2-7, with D tentatively TRBD1 (5 bases). Germline V CDR1 and CDR2: SGHTA, FQGNSA. Trimming removed 2 bases from V and 7 bases from J, with 21 bases in between. The CDR3 is 16 residues long. The CDR3 coding sequence is TGTGCCAGCAGCTTACGAGCCCAGGGTGAAAAACTGGAGCAGTACTTC. Protein product: CASSLRAQGEKLEQYF.

This sequence joins TRBV5-1 and TRBJ1-5, with D perhaps TRBD1 (6 bases). Trimming stripped 4 bases from V and 5 bases from J, with 22 bases between. Germline loops: CDR1 SGHRS, CDR2 YFSETQ. The CDR3 consists of 17 residues. CDR3 coding DNA: TGCGCCAGCAGCCCGAGAGGGGGGGGGCGCAGTTATCAGCCCCAGCATTTT. The encoded protein is CASSPRGGGRSYQPQHF.

The chain is built from TRBV15 and TRBJ1-5; TRBD1 aligns across 9 bases. The trim removed 3 bases at V and 3 bases at J, leaving 6 bases unmatched. CDR1 and CDR2 (germline): LNHNV, YYDKDF (reference sequence). The CDR3 has 16 amino acids. The CDR3 loop is CATSSRQGGPNQPQHF. The CDR3 nucleotides read TGTGCCACCAGCAGCAGACAGGGGGGGCCCAATCAGCCCCAGCATTTT.

V gene TRBV11-2 combines with J gene TRBJ1-5, with D possibly being TRBD1 (5 bases). Trimming took 5 bases from V and 7 from J, leaving 18 bases between them. The germline V gene has CDR1 SGHAT and CDR2 FQNNGV. The CDR3 covers 15 residues. CDR3: CASSPKTGPGQPQHF. In DNA, the CDR3 is TGTGCCAGCAGCCCGAAGACGGGACCTGGCCAGCCCCAGCATTTT.

This rearrangement joins TRBV7-9 to TRBJ1-2; 8 positions agree with TRBD1. V shed 5 bases, J shed 5 bases, and the junction held 4 bases outside the gene matches. The CDR3 is 13 amino acids. Germline assignment: CDR1 SEHNR and CDR2 FQNEAQ (reference sequence). CDR3 region: CASSGQGRYGYTF. The CDR3 bases are TGTGCCAGCAGCGGACAGGGAAGGTATGGCTACACCTTC.

CDR3 sequence: CASNPRSVGHEQYF. The CDR3 nucleotides are TGTGCCAGCAACCCACGGAGCGTCGGCCACGAGCAGTACTTC. The chain has TRBV2 and TRBJ2-5; D not certain. The end of the DNA fits TRBJ2-7 better, so the J call may be wrong. Looked up from germline, CDR1 is SNHLY and CDR2 is FYNNEI. The CDR3 is 14 residues long.